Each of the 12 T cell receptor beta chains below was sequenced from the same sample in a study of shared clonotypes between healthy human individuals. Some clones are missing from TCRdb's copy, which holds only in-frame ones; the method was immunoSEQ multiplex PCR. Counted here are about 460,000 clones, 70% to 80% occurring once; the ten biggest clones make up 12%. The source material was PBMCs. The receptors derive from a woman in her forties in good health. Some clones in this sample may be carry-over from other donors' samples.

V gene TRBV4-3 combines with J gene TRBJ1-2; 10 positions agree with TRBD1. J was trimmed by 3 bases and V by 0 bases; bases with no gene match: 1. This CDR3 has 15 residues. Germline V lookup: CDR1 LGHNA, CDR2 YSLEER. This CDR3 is CASSQDGTGDYGYTF. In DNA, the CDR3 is TGCGCCAGCAGCCAAGATGGGACAGGGGACTATGGCTACACCTTC.

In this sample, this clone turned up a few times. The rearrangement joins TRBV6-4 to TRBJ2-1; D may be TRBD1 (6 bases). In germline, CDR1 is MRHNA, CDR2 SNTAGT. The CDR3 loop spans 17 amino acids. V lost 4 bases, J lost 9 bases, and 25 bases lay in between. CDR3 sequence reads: CASSALAGAHTWGEQFF. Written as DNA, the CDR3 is TGTGCCAGCAGTGCCTTAGCAGGGGCCCACACATGGGGTGAGCAGTTCTTC.

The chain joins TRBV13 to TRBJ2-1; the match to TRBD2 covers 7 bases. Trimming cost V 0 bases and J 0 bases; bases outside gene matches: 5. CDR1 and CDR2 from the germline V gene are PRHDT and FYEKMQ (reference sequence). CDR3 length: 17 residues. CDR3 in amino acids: CASSLGALAASYNEQFF. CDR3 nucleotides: TGTGCCAGCAGCTTAGGGGCCCTAGCGGCCTCCTACAATGAGCAGTTCTTC.

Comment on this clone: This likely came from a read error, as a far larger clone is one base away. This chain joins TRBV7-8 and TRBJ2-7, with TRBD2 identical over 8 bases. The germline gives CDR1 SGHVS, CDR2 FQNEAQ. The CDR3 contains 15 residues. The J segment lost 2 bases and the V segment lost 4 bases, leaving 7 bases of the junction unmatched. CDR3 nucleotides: TGTGCCAGCAGCTCACGACTAGCGACTACCTACGAGCAGTACTTC. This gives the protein CASSSRLATTYEQYF.

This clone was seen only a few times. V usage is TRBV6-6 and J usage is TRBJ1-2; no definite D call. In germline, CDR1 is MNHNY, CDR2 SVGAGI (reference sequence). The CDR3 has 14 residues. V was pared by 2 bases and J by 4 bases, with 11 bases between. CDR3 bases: TGTGCCAGCAGTTACGAGGGAGAAGGCTATGGCTACACCTTC. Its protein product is CASSYEGEGYGYTF.

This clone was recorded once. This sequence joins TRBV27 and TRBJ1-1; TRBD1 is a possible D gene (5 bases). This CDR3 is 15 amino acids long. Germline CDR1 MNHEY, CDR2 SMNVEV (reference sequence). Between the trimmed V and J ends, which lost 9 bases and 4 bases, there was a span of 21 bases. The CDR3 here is CASRERRIRGTEAFF. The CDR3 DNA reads TGTGCCAGTCGGGAACGAAGGATTAGGGGCACTGAAGCTTTCTTT.

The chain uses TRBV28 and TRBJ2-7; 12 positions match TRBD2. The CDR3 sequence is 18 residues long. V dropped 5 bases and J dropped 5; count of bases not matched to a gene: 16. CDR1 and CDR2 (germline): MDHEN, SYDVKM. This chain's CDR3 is CASSLRPSGGGRYNEQYF. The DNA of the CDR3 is TGTGCCAGCAGTCTTCGACCTAGCGGGGGGGGACGATATAACGAGCAGTACTTC.

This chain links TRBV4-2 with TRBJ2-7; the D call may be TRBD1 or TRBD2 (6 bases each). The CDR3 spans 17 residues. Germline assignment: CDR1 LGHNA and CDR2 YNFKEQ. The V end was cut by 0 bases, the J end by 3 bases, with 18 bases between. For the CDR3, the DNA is TGTGCCAGCAGCCAAGAGGGGGGTCCAGGGGTGGACTACGAGCAGTACTTC. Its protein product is CASSQEGGPGVDYEQYF.

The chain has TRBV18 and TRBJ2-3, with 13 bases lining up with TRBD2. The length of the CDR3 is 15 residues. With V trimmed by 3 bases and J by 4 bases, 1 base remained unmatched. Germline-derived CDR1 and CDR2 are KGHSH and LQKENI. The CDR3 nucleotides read TGTGCCAGCTCACCGGGACTAGCGGGACCAGATACGCAGTATTTT. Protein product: CASSPGLAGPDTQYF.

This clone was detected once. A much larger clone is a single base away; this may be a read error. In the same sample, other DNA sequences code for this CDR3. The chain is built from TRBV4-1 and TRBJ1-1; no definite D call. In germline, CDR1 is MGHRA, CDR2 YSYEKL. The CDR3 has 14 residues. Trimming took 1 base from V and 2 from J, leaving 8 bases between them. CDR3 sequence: CASSQGGDNTEAFF. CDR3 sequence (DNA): TGCGCCAGCAGCCAAGGCGGGGATAACACTGAAGCTTTCTTT.

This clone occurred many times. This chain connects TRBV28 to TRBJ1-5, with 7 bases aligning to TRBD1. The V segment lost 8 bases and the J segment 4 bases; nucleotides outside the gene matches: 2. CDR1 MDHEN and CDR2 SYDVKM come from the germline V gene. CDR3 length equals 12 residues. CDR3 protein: CASQQGNQPQHF. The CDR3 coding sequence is TGTGCCAGCCAACAGGGGAATCAGCCCCAGCATTTT.

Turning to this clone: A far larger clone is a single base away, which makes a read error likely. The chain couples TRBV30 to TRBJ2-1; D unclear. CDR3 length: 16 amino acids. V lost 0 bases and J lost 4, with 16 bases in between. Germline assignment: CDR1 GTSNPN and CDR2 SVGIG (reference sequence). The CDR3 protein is CAWSVPGTGGYNEQFF. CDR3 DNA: TGTGCCTGGAGTGTACCTGGTACTGGCGGTTACAATGAGCAGTTCTTC.